Reported below is one T cell receptor (beta chain). Antigen unknown. Other DNA sequences in this specimen translate into the identical CDR3. The data were obtained in a study of beta chain features in type 1 diabetes. Study-level points and caveats: A moderate, significant TCRB CDR3 shortening appeared in type 1 diabetes across four CD4+ subsets.

Sequencing targeted expressed TCRB transcripts, as all isolated RNA had been reverse transcribed. The table came from immunoSEQ multiplex PCR; TCRdb's copy has only in-frame clones and leaves some out. The table lists about 640,000 clones, under 15% of them singletons, with around 0.12% in the top ten. With 1 base removed from V and 0 bases from J, the gap between germline ends came to 5 bases. Per the germline V gene, CDR1 is SGHTA and CDR2 is FQGNSA. The CDR3 sequence is 14 residues long. The receptor was derived from a man younger than 40 with type 1 diabetes. The V and J genes are TRBV7-2 and TRBJ2-3; D uncertain. The sequenced material came from naive CD4+ T cells from blood. CDR3 in DNA: TGTGCCAGCAGCTTAGGGGTCAGCACAGATACGCAGTATTTT. It translates to CASSLGVSTDTQYF. Full variable domain (remainder filled in from reference TRBV7-2 and TRBJ2-3): GAGVSQSPSNKVTEKGKDVELRCDPISGHTALYWYRQSLGQGLEFLIYFQGNSAPDKSGLPSDRFSAERTGGSVSTLTIQRTQQEDSAVYLCASSLGVSTDTQYFGPGTRLTVL.